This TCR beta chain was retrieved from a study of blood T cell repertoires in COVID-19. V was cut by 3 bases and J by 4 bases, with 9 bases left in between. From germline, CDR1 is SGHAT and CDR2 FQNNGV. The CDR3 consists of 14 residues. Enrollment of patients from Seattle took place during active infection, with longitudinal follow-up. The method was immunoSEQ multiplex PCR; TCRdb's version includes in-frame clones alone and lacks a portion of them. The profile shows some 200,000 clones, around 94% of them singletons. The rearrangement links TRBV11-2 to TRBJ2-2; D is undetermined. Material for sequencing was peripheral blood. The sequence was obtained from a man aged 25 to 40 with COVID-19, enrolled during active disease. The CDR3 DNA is TGTGCCAGCAGCTTTTCGTCGGGCACCGGGGAGCTGTTTTTT. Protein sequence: CASSFSSGTGELFF. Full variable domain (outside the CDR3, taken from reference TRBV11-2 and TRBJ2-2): EAGVAQSPRYKIIEKRQSVAFWCNPISGHATLYWYQQILGQGPKLLIQFQNNGVVDDSQLPKDRFSAERLKGVDSTLKIQPAKLEDSAVYLCASSFSSGTGELFFGEGSRLTVL.